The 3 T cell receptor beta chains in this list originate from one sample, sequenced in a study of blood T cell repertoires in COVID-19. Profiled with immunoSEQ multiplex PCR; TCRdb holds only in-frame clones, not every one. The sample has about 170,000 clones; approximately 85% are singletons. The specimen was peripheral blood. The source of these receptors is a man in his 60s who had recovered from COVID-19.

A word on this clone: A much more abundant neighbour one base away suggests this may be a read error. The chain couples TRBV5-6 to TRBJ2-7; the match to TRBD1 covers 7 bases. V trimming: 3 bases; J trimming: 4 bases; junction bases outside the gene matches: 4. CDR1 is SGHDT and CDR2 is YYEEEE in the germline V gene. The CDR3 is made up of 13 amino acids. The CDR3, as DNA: TGTGCCAGCAGCTCGACAGGGAAGTACGAGCAGTACTTC. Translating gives CASSSTGKYEQYF.

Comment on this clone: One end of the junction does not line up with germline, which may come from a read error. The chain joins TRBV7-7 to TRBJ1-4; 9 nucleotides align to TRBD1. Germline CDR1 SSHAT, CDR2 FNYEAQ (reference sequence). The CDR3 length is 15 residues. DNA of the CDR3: TGTGCTAGCAGCAAACAACAGGGGGCAAATGAAAAACTGTTTTTT. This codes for CASSKQQGANEKLFF.

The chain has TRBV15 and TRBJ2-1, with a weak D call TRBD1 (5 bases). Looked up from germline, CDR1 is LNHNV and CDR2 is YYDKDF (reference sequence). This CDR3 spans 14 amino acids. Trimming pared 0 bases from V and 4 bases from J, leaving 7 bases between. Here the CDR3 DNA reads TGTGCCACCAGCAGAGATCAGGGATACAATGAGCAGTTCTTC. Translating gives CATSRDQGYNEQFF.